This note documents a single TCR beta chain sequence. The sample is drawn from a study of blood T cell repertoires in COVID-19. The wider study: From T cells, B-cell-depleted T cells, or PBMCs came the material, which was cDNA or gDNA.

TCRdb's table, derived via immunoSEQ multiplex PCR, lists solely in-frame clones and lacks some. The sample carries approximately 280,000 clones, approximately 83% recorded once. Looked up from germline, CDR1 is MNHEY and CDR2 is SVGEGT. The CDR3 loop spans 13 amino acids. V lost 7 bases, J lost 4 bases, and 14 bases lay in between. The J gene is TRBJ2-7, the V gene TRBV6-2 or TRBV6-3, with a tentative D call TRBD2 (5 bases). The material sequenced was peripheral blood. The TCR comes from a woman younger than 45 who had recovered from COVID-19. CDR3 residues: CASNPDYLYEQYF. CDR3 sequence (DNA): TGTGCCAGCAACCCCGACTACTTATACGAGCAGTACTTC.